These 27 T cell receptor beta chains originate from one sample sequenced in a study of radiotherapy plus CTLA-4 blockade in lung cancer. Here immunoSEQ multiplex PCR was the method, and the copy in TCRdb shows in-frame clones only, minus some. Of roughly 50,000 clones in the sample, 70% to 90% were seen once. The sequenced sample was peripheral blood, obtained from a patient treated with radiotherapy plus ipilimumab. These TCRs come from a human donor with non-small cell lung cancer whose response to radiotherapy plus ipilimumab could not be evaluated.

This chain uses TRBV6-5 with TRBJ2-7; the match to TRBD1 covers 9 bases. The CDR3 has 14 residues. Germline V gene data show CDR1 as MNHEY and CDR2 as SVGAGI. Trimming took 8 bases from V and 3 from J; bases not matched to a gene: 8. The CDR3 loop reads CASSRTGEGYEQYF. CDR3 DNA sequence: TGTGCCAGCTCCAGGACAGGGGAGGGCTACGAGCAGTACTTC.

This chain uses TRBV6-5 with TRBJ2-7, with 10 bases identical to TRBD1. CDR1 is MNHEY and CDR2 is SVGAGI in the germline V gene. The junction had 5 bases not matched to a gene; V was cut back by 8 bases and J by 4 bases. This CDR3 is 13 amino acids long. CDR3 region: CASGTGAGYEQYF. For the CDR3, the DNA is TGTGCCAGCGGGACAGGGGCTGGATACGAGCAGTACTTC.

This clone was seen only once. This chain joins TRBV5-4 and TRBJ2-5; 10 nucleotides align to TRBD2. The J call could be wrong; TRBJ2-7 is a better fit for the DNA end. The CDR3 runs 15 residues. Germline assignment: CDR1 SGHNT and CDR2 YYREEE (reference sequence). CDR3 bases: TGTGCCAGCAGTCTGAGCGGGAGGGCCTCCTACGAGCAGTACTTC. Amino acid sequence: CASSLSGRASYEQYF.

The chain recombines TRBV6-1 with TRBJ2-3; no firm D call. The germline V gene encodes CDR1 MNHNS and CDR2 SASEGT. There are 11 residues in the CDR3. Trimming pared 8 bases from V and 3 bases from J, leaving 6 bases between. The CDR3 loop is CASGVTDTQYF. The DNA for the CDR3 is TGTGCCAGCGGAGTTACAGATACGCAGTATTTT.

The rearrangement links TRBV5-4 to TRBJ2-1, with 7 bases fitting TRBD1. The J segment lost 6 bases and the V segment lost 4 bases, leaving 10 bases of the junction unmatched. This CDR3 has 15 amino acids. Germline CDR1 SGHNT, CDR2 YYREEE (reference sequence). CDR3 loop: CASSRQGLGANEQFF. CDR3 sequence (DNA): TGTGCCAGCAGCCGACAGGGCCTGGGTGCCAATGAGCAGTTCTTC. Variable domain in full (rest from reference TRBV5-4 and TRBJ2-1): ETGVTQSPTHLIKTRGQQVTLRCSSQSGHNTVSWYQQALGQGPQFIFQYYREEENGRGNFPPRFSGLQFPNYSSELNVNALELDDSALYLCASSRQGLGANEQFFGPGTRLTVL.

The chain recombines TRBV7-2 with TRBJ2-3; 9 bases are shared with TRBD2. Germline CDR1 SGHTA, CDR2 FQGNSA. The CDR3 runs 14 residues. Unmatched junction bases numbered 6, after V lost 5 bases and J lost 6 bases. The CDR3 loop reads CASSLGLARDTQYF. The CDR3 DNA reads as TGTGCCAGCAGCCTTGGACTAGCGAGGGATACGCAGTATTTT.

V is TRBV9 and J is TRBJ2-3, with D unresolved. Trimming took 0 bases from V and 1 from J, leaving 9 bases between them. This CDR3 has 15 residues. Germline CDR1 and CDR2: SGDLS and YYNGEE. The CDR3 bases are TGTGCCAGCAGCGTAGCAATGTCGGGCACAGATACGCAGTATTTT. The encoded protein is CASSVAMSGTDTQYF.

J is TRBJ1-6 and V is TRBV18; 10 bases line up with TRBD1. After removal of 3 bases from V and 10 bases from J, the junction contained 9 bases not matched to a gene. Germline assignment: CDR1 KGHSH and CDR2 LQKENI. The CDR3 consists of 16 residues. The CDR3 DNA is TGTGCCAGCTCACCGGGAGAGACAGGGGGCGGCTCACCCCTCCACTTT. It codes for CASSPGETGGGSPLHF. Combining the CDR3 with reference TRBV18 and TRBJ1-6 gives the whole variable domain NAGVMQNPRHLVRRRGQEARLRCSPMKGHSHVYWYRQLPEEGLKFMVYLQKENIIDESGMPKERFSAEFPKEGPSILRIQQVVRGDSAAYFCASSPGETGGGSPLHFGNGTRLTVT.

The rearrangement links TRBV6-6 to TRBJ2-7; possibly TRBD1 for D (6 bases). Germline V CDR1 and CDR2: MNHNY, SVGAGI (reference sequence). The CDR3 spans 14 residues. The V end lost 0 bases, the J end lost 0 bases, and 6 bases lay between the germline ends. Here the CDR3 reads CASSYSDSSYEQYF. CDR3 nucleotides: TGTGCCAGCAGTTACTCGGACAGCTCCTACGAGCAGTACTTC.

The chain couples TRBV14 to TRBJ2-7; a possible D gene is TRBD2 (6 bases). Deletions cut 1 base from V and 7 bases from J, with 11 bases between. This CDR3 is 13 amino acids long. CDR1 is SGHDN, CDR2 FVKESK, per germline. CDR3 protein: CASSQGLAREQYF. DNA for the CDR3: TGTGCCAGCAGCCAAGGTCTAGCGAGGGAGCAGTACTTC.

The chain combines TRBV30 with TRBJ1-3; 10 positions agree with TRBD1. The J segment lost 0 bases and the V segment lost 2 bases, leaving 7 bases of the junction unmatched. Germline-derived CDR1 and CDR2 are GTSNPN and SVGIG (reference sequence). The CDR3 spans 17 residues. The CDR3 loop is CAWSRDRGSSSGNTIYF. Here the CDR3 DNA reads TGTGCCTGGAGTCGGGACAGGGGCTCGAGCTCTGGAAACACCATATATTTT.

The J gene is TRBJ2-2, the V gene TRBV5-1, with 7 bases that match TRBD1. In germline, CDR1 is SGHRS, CDR2 YFSETQ. V trimming: 5 bases; J trimming: 2 bases; junction bases outside the gene matches: 9. The CDR3 totals 16 residues. In DNA form, the CDR3 reads TGCGCCAGCAGAAGTTCCAGACAGGGAAACACCGGGGAGCTGTTTTTT. It encodes CASRSSRQGNTGELFF.

The chain joins TRBV2 to TRBJ2-7; TRBD1 is a possible D gene (5 bases). The ends were cut back, 3 bases at V and 3 bases at J, with 12 bases in the middle. This CDR3 comprises 14 residues. Per germline, CDR1 SNHLY and CDR2 FYNNEI. The CDR3 loop is CASSEVSQGYEQYF. CDR3 bases: TGTGCCAGCAGTGAGGTGTCCCAGGGCTACGAGCAGTACTTC.

This rearrangement joins TRBV7-2 to TRBJ2-3; D not resolved. The V gene lost 0 bases and the J gene lost 6 bases, with 7 bases spanning the gap. This CDR3 spans 13 amino acids. CDR1 is SGHTA, CDR2 FQGNSA, per germline. CDR3 sequence: CASSLALEDTQYF. CDR3 nucleotide sequence: TGTGCCAGCAGCTTAGCGCTGGAGGATACGCAGTATTTT. Full variable domain (missing parts from reference TRBV7-2 and TRBJ2-3): GAGVSQSPSNKVTEKGKDVELRCDPISGHTALYWYRQSLGQGLEFLIYFQGNSAPDKSGLPSDRFSAERTGGSVSTLTIQRTQQEDSAVYLCASSLALEDTQYFGPGTRLTVL.

This chain joins TRBV19 and TRBJ1-1; D is unresolved. Trimming removed 7 bases at V and 5 bases at J, with 11 bases between. In germline, CDR1 is LNHDA, CDR2 SQIVND (reference sequence). This CDR3 has 12 residues. The CDR3 loop is CASKEKTTEAFF. In DNA, the CDR3 is TGTGCCAGTAAGGAGAAGACGACTGAAGCTTTCTTT.

The CDR3 is CATSRTLDGYEQFF. CDR3 nucleotides: TGTGCCACCAGCAGAACCCTTGACGGGTATGAGCAGTTCTTC. V usage is TRBV15 and J usage is TRBJ2-1; D uncertain. Trimming took 2 bases from V and 8 from J, leaving 13 bases between them. CDR1 and CDR2 (germline): LNHNV, YYDKDF (reference sequence). The CDR3 length is 14 residues.

This chain links TRBV11-2 with TRBJ2-7, with D uncertain. Germline CDR1 SGHAT, CDR2 FQNNGV. Trimming took off 5 bases at V and 4 bases at J, with 12 bases between the two ends. The CDR3 is 13 residues long. The CDR3 coding sequence is TGTGCCAGCAGCACTCACAGAGATTACGAGCAGTACTTC. Translation: CASSTHRDYEQYF. The variable domain in full, with the rest retrieved from reference TRBV11-2 and TRBJ2-7, is EAGVAQSPRYKIIEKRQSVAFWCNPISGHATLYWYQQILGQGPKLLIQFQNNGVVDDSQLPKDRFSAERLKGVDSTLKIQPAKLEDSAVYLCASSTHRDYEQYFGPGTRLTVT.

The rearrangement joins TRBV7-2 to TRBJ2-7; 9 bases fit TRBD2. Trimming at V came to 8 bases and at J to 5 bases, leaving 16 bases not matched to a gene. Germline loops: CDR1 SGHTA, CDR2 FQGNSA. The CDR3 has 16 residues. CDR3 sequence (DNA): TGTGCCAGCTCCGCTGCTGGCGGGAGGGCCATTCACGAGCAGTACTTC. Protein: CASSAAGGRAIHEQYF.

The chain is built from TRBV27 and TRBJ1-2; 8 positions agree with TRBD1. With 5 bases clipped from V and 3 bases from J, the junction kept 5 bases outside the gene matches. Per germline, CDR1 MNHEY and CDR2 SMNVEV (reference sequence). The CDR3 spans 14 residues. CDR3 residues: CASSPRQGHYGYTF. As DNA, the CDR3 is TGTGCCAGCAGTCCCCGACAGGGGCACTATGGCTACACCTTC.

Regarding this clone: The same CDR3 can be traced to other DNA sequences in this sample. The gene calls are TRBV18 and TRBJ1-1, with 7 nucleotides matching TRBD1. CDR3 length: 14 amino acids. CDR1 is KGHSH and CDR2 is LQKENI in the germline V gene. The V and J ends lost 5 bases and 1 base, in that order; junction bases with no gene match: 4. The CDR3 DNA is TGTGCCAGCTCATCGGGACAGACGAACACTGAAGCTTTCTTT. It is translated as CASSSGQTNTEAFF.

V is TRBV5-4 and J is TRBJ1-2; tentative D call: TRBD1 (5 bases). This CDR3 has 14 amino acids. Germline V lookup: CDR1 SGHNT, CDR2 YYREEE (reference sequence). V was cut by 5 bases and J by 3 bases, with 14 bases left in between. CDR3: CASRSQGGYYGYTF. The CDR3 DNA reads as TGTGCCAGCAGGTCCCAGGGTGGGTACTATGGCTACACCTTC.

The table lists this clone with a count of one. V is TRBV7-6 and J is TRBJ2-7; the match to TRBD2 covers 10 bases. Trimming removed 5 bases from V and 1 base from J; junction bases left unmatched: 5. CDR1 and CDR2 (germline): SGHVS, FNYEAQ. The CDR3 loop spans 15 amino acids. The CDR3 is CASSPSGGRSYEQYF. The CDR3 coding sequence is TGTGCCAGCAGCCCTAGCGGGGGACGATCCTACGAGCAGTACTTC.

The CDR3 region is CASSIQTELRTQYF. CDR3 bases: TGTGCCAGTAGTATCCAGACTGAGCTAAGGACCCAGTACTTC. The chain recombines TRBV19 with TRBJ2-5; unclear D gene. Germline V CDR1 and CDR2: LNHDA, SQIVND (reference sequence). Trimming removed 3 bases from V and 7 bases from J, with 15 bases in between. CDR3 length: 14 amino acids.

This clone was counted between two and nine times. This chain links TRBV2 with TRBJ2-7, with a weak D call TRBD2 (7 bases). V was pared by 6 bases and J by 2 bases, with 23 bases between. Germline CDR1 reads SNHLY; CDR2 reads FYNNEI. This CDR3 is built from 17 residues. CDR3 in amino acids: CASSVGGGGRSTYEQYF. CDR3 DNA: TGTGCCAGCAGCGTAGGGGGAGGGGGACGGAGCACCTACGAGCAGTACTTC.

The chain employs TRBV2 and TRBJ2-1, with 7 nucleotides matching TRBD2. The germline gives CDR1 SNHLY, CDR2 FYNNEI. The CDR3 length is 16 residues. Germline trimming cut 3 bases from V and 3 bases from J; bases unmatched to any gene: 8. As DNA, the CDR3 is TGTGCCAGCAGTGAGGAAGGGAGCGGGATCTACAATGAGCAGTTCTTC. Encoded protein: CASSEEGSGIYNEQFF.

The chain uses TRBV27 and TRBJ2-3, with D perhaps matching TRBD1 (6 bases). The CDR3 runs to 14 residues. Germline lookup yields CDR1 MNHEY and CDR2 SMNVEV (reference sequence). Trimming took 5 bases from V and 0 from J, leaving 9 bases between them. This CDR3 is CASSETGSTDTQYF. The CDR3 bases are TGTGCCAGCAGTGAAACAGGGAGCACAGATACGCAGTATTTT.

The chain carries TRBV19 and TRBJ1-2; the D gene is possibly TRBD1 (5 bases). CDR3 size: 13 residues. Between the trimmed V and J ends, which lost 6 bases and 2 bases, there was a span of 10 bases. From germline, CDR1 is LNHDA and CDR2 SQIVND (reference sequence). DNA for the CDR3: TGTGCCAGTAGCCAGGAGGGGAACTATGGCTACACCTTC. This encodes CASSQEGNYGYTF.